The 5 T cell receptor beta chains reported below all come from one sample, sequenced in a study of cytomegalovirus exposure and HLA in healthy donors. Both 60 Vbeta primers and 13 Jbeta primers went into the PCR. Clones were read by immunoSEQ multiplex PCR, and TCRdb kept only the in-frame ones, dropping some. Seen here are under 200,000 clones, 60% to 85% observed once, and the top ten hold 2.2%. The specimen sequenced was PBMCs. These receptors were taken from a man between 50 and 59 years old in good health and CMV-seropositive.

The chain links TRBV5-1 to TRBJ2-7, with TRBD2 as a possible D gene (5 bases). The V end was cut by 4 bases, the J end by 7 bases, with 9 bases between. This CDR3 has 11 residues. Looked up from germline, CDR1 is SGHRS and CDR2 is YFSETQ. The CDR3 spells CASSSGLEQYF. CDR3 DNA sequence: TGCGCCAGCAGCAGCGGACTGGAGCAGTACTTC.

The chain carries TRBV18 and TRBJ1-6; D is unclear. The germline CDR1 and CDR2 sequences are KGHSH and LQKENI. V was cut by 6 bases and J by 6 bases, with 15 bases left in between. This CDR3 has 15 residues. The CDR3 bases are TGTGCCAGCTCCCGGTCTTCGGAGGCTAATTCACCCCTCCACTTT. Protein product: CASSRSSEANSPLHF.

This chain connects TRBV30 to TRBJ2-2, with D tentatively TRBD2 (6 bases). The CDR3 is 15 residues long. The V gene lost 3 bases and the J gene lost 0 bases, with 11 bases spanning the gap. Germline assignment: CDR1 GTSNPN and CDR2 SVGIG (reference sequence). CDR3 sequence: CAWRAGPSNTGELFF. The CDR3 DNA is TGTGCCTGGAGGGCGGGGCCATCGAACACCGGGGAGCTGTTTTTT. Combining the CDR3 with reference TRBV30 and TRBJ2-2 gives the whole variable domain SQTIHQWPATLVQPVGSPLSLECTVEGTSNPNLYWYRQAAGRGLQLLFYSVGIGQISSEVPQNLSASRPQDRQFILSSKKLLLSDSGFYLCAWRAGPSNTGELFFGEGSRLTVL.

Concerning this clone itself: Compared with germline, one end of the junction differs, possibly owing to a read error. The DNA of the CDR3 is TGTGCCACCAGCAGAGAGATAACGGTGAGCTCCTATGAGCAGTACTTC. Encoded protein: CATSREITVSSYEQYF. This chain uses TRBV15 with TRBJ2-7; D not certain. Germline CDR1 and CDR2: LNHNV and YYDKDF (reference sequence). The CDR3 contains 16 residues.

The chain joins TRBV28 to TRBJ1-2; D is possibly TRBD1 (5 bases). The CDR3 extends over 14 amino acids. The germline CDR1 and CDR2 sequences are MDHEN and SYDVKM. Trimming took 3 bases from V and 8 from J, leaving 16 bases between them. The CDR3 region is CASSLQGAAVGYTF. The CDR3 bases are TGTGCCAGCAGTTTGCAGGGTGCGGCGGTCGGCTACACCTTC.